This is a list of T cell receptor beta chains from one sample in a study of control samples from healthy donors and cancer patients. Profiling relied on immunoSEQ multiplex PCR, and the TCRdb table lists in-frame clones only, not all of them. Of 120,000 or so clones in the sample, about nine tenths were seen once. Specimen: blood. The receptor source for this set is a woman under 30 in good health. Both conserved end residues are part of each CDR3. The D gene is left open where the match is weak. Some rows mark clone size as missing; the rest say once, few, many or name a class of expanded clone.

TRBJ2-3 - - TRBV20-1 TGCAGTGCTAGTTTGGACCAGGATACGCAGTATTTT CSASLDQDTQYF
TRBJ2-1 TRBD1 - TRBV9 TGTGCCAGCAGCCCGAGGACAGGGGGCAGAACCTACAATGAGCAGTTCTTC CASSPRTGGRTYNEQFF
TRBJ1-3 - - TRBV6-1 TGTGCCAGCAGTGAAGACCGAAGCTCTGGAAACACCATATATTTT CASSEDRSSGNTIYF
TRBJ2-5 - once TRBV13 TGTGCCAGCAGCTTAAGGGGTCAAGAGACCCAGTACTTC CASSLRGQETQYF
TRBJ2-5 - - TRBV19 TGTGCCAGTAGTATAGCGCACACCCTCGGACAAGAGACCCAGTACTTC CASSIAHTLGQETQYF
TRBJ1-3 - - TRBV7-9 TGTGCCAGCAGCTGGGACAAGCGACCCTCTGGAAACACCATATATTTT CASSWDKRPSGNTIYF
TRBJ2-3 - - TRBV4-3 TGCGCCAGCAGCCAAGATCGCCGTCAGGGTGGCACAGATACGCAGTATTTT CASSQDRRQGGTDTQYF
TRBJ2-5 - - TRBV19 TGTGCCAGTAGTGTACTAGTTTGGGAGACCCAGTACTTC CASSVLVWETQYF
TRBJ1-2 - - TRBV24-1 TGTGCCACCAGTGACAACACAGGGTCTTTGGGCTACACCTTC CATSDNTGSLGYTF
TRBJ2-4 - - TRBV6-5 TGTGCCAGCAGCGGAGGGGGGGACATTCAGTACTTC CASSGGGDIQYF
TRBJ1-5 - once TRBV2 TGTGCCAGCAGTGCTACAGGGAATCAGCCCCAGCATTTT CASSATGNQPQHF
TRBJ2-1 - - TRBV6-1 TGTGCCAGCAGTGACTACGCTTCGCGGAGTTACAATGAGCAGTTCTTC CASSDYASRSYNEQFF
TRBJ2-6 TRBD2 - TRBV18 TGTGCCAGCTCAGCAAGGACTAGCGGGAGAGTCCATGGGGCCAACGTCCTGACTTTC CASSARTSGRVHGANVLTF
TRBJ2-1 TRBD2 - TRBV7-9 TGTGCCAGCAGCTTAGAGGCTGGGGTTCTAGCGGGAAGGCGCAATGAGCAGTTCTTC CASSLEAGVLAGRRNEQFF
TRBJ2-1 - - TRBV21-1 TGTGCCAGCAGCAAAGGGACAGGGACGAACAATGAGCAGTTCTTC CASSKGTGTNNEQFF
TRBJ1-4 - - TRBV19 TGTGCCAGTAGTATACTGGGGAAAAAACTGTTTTTT CASSILGKKLFF
TRBJ1-1 - - TRBV10-2 TGCGCCACCCTGGGGGACGGAGCCATGAACACTGAAGCTTTCTTT CATLGDGAMNTEAFF